The 27 T cell receptor beta chains listed next were all sequenced from one sample in a study of early T cells in non-severe SARS-CoV-2 infection. TCRdb independently ran MiXCR on the 5' RACE reads; one entry per CDR3 protein. The sample carries around 50,000 distinct CDR3 sequences, 6% to 7% recorded once. The sequencing sample was made of whole blood. The receptors here all came from an adult who was a healthcare worker with PCR-confirmed SARS-CoV-2 infection or an uninfected control (not recorded which).

This clonotype was found a few times. This chain joins TRBV10-3 and TRBJ2-3, with 16 positions matching TRBD2. Trimming took 11 bases from V and 2 from J; bases not matched to a gene: 4. Germline-derived CDR1 and CDR2 are ENHRY and SYGVKD. The CDR3 covers 15 residues. The CDR3 region is CAVGTSGGATDTQYF. The CDR3 coding sequence is TGTGCCGTCGGGACTAGCGGGGGGGCCACAGATACGCAGTATTTT.

Comments on this clonotype: It may be a read error: a sequence one base away is much more abundant. The CDR3 loop reads CASSYADHYEQYF. The CDR3 bases are TGTGCCAGCAGTTACGCGGACCACTACGAGCAGTACTTC. The chain uses TRBV6-2 or TRBV6-3 and TRBJ2-7; D is uncertain. Between the trimmed V and J ends, which lost 2 bases and 3 bases, there was a span of 8 bases. The length of the CDR3 is 13 residues. Germline V gene sequence: CDR1 MNHEY, CDR2 SVGEGT.

This clonotype was counted ten times or more. This chain uses TRBV6-2 or TRBV6-3 with TRBJ2-1, with D hard to call. Trimming pared 0 bases from V and 6 bases from J, leaving 9 bases between. This CDR3 has 14 residues. Looked up from germline, CDR1 is MNHEY and CDR2 is SVGEGT. The chain's CDR3 is CASSYSLDRNEQFF. The CDR3 coding sequence is TGTGCCAGCAGTTACTCATTAGACCGCAATGAGCAGTTCTTC.

This clonotype was seen many times. The chain couples TRBV6-1 to TRBJ1-1, with 7 bases lining up with TRBD1. The V gene's germline CDR1 is MNHNS and CDR2 SASEGT. The CDR3 consists of 13 residues. J gave up 3 bases and V 5 bases, and 3 bases lay outside the gene matches. The CDR3 bases are TGTGCCAGCAGTCATGACAGGGACACTGAAGCTTTCTTT. Protein: CASSHDRDTEAFF.

The J gene is TRBJ2-7, the V gene TRBV7-6, with D maybe TRBD1 (6 bases). The germline V and J ends were trimmed by 2 bases and 2 bases, with 13 bases remaining between them. In germline, CDR1 is SGHVS, CDR2 FNYEAQ. The CDR3 covers 15 residues. The CDR3, as DNA: TGTGCCAGCAGCTTAATCTGGGACAAAACCTACGAGCAGTACTTC. It specifies CASSLIWDKTYEQYF.

This clonotype was seen ten or more times. The rearrangement joins TRBV11-3 to TRBJ2-3; 7 nucleotides agree with TRBD2. Germline-derived CDR1 and CDR2 are SGHNT and YENEEA. This CDR3 has 17 amino acids. The V and J ends lost 2 bases and 0 bases, in that order; junction bases with no gene match: 8. The CDR3 reads CASSLPNSGFSTDTQYF. The CDR3 DNA follows: TGTGCCAGCAGCTTACCTAATAGCGGGTTTAGCACAGATACGCAGTATTTT.

This clonotype was counted between two and nine times. V usage is TRBV6-1 and J usage is TRBJ2-1; D gene ambiguous. The germline CDR1 and CDR2 sequences are MNHNS and SASEGT. V lost 7 bases, J lost 5 bases, and 18 bases lay in between. The CDR3 has 15 amino acids. The CDR3 here is CASILTRELNNEQFF. CDR3 DNA: TGTGCCAGCATTCTCACCCGAGAACTAAACAATGAGCAGTTCTTC.

In this sample, this clonotype turned up a few times. The chain is built from TRBV27 and TRBJ2-3, with D possibly TRBD2 on 5 matching bases. Trimming stripped 0 bases from V and 6 bases from J, with 7 bases between. The CDR3 has 13 residues. CDR1 is MNHEY and CDR2 is SMNVEV in the germline V gene (reference sequence). The chain's CDR3 is CASSLSRRDTQYF. The CDR3 region has the DNA TGTGCCAGCAGTTTATCGAGGAGGGATACGCAGTATTTT.

This clonotype was seen more than once but under ten times. The chain links TRBV6-2 or TRBV6-3 to TRBJ1-2; the D gene is possibly TRBD1 (5 bases). The CDR3 is made up of 15 amino acids. The ends were cut back, 10 bases at V and 2 bases at J, with 20 bases in the middle. The germline CDR1 and CDR2 sequences are MNHEY and SVGEGT. The CDR3 sequence: CATNSGTALNYGYTF. CDR3 in DNA: TGTGCCACCAACTCCGGGACGGCTCTAAACTATGGCTACACCTTC.

This clonotype was seen just once. This may come from a read error, since a much larger clone is one base off. This chain connects TRBV5-6 to TRBJ2-1, with 8 bases that match TRBD2. The CDR3 runs to 15 residues. The V segment lost 4 bases and the J segment 4 bases; nucleotides outside the gene matches: 7. Germline V gene lookup returns CDR1 SGHDT and CDR2 YYEEEE. The CDR3 DNA follows: TGTGCCAGCAGCACGGGAATAGCGGGATACAATGAGCAGTTCTTC. As protein: CASSTGIAGYNEQFF.

At least ten counts were recorded for this clonotype. This chain links TRBV10-3 with TRBJ2-1; 9 nucleotides match TRBD2. The CDR3 spans 16 residues. Germline loops: CDR1 ENHRY, CDR2 SYGVKD. V was clipped by 7 bases and J by 2 bases; unmatched bases: 9. The DNA of the CDR3 is TGTGCCATCACCATGACTAGCGGAGAAGCCTACAATGAGCAGTTCTTC. Encoded protein: CAITMTSGEAYNEQFF.

This clonotype appeared a few times. The rearrangement links TRBV4-3 to TRBJ2-6, with D maybe TRBD2 (5 bases). Germline V CDR1 and CDR2: LGHNA, YSLEER. CDR3 length: 15 amino acids. Trimming shortened V by 1 base and J by 7 bases, and 11 bases separated the two germline ends. The CDR3 loop is CASSQVSGSANVLTF. DNA of the CDR3: TGCGCCAGCAGCCAAGTTTCTGGGAGTGCCAACGTCCTGACTTTC.

This clonotype was recorded many times. The V gene is TRBV20-1, the J gene TRBJ2-2; a weak D match, TRBD2 (5 bases). The CDR3 consists of 16 residues. Trimming removed 0 bases at V and 0 bases at J, with 11 bases between. Germline values: CDR1 DFQATT, CDR2 SNEGSKA (reference sequence). The CDR3 sequence is CSARDQSGPNTGELFF. DNA for the CDR3: TGCAGTGCTAGAGATCAAAGCGGCCCGAACACCGGGGAGCTGTTTTTT.

Ten or more counts support this clonotype. This rearrangement joins TRBV15 to TRBJ1-4; possibly TRBD1 for D (6 bases). Trimming stripped 0 bases from V and 7 bases from J, with 9 bases between. The CDR3 consists of 14 residues. The germline gives CDR1 LNHNV, CDR2 YYDKDF (reference sequence). In nucleotides, the CDR3 is TGTGCCACCAGCAGAGACAGGGGAGGTGAAAAACTGTTTTTT. It translates to CATSRDRGGEKLFF.

This clonotype was counted ten times or more. At one of its ends the junction is not consistent with the germline gene, which may arise from a read error. The chain joins TRBV7-9 to TRBJ1-6, with TRBD1 as a possible D gene (6 bases). The CDR3 is made up of 15 amino acids. Germline values: CDR1 SEHNR, CDR2 FQNEAQ (reference sequence). This CDR3 is CASSLADSSNSPLHF. CDR3 coding DNA: TGTGCCAGCAGCCTAGCGGACAGCAGTAATTCACCCCTCCACTTT.

This clonotype was recorded at least ten times. The chain combines TRBV4-3 with TRBJ2-1; TRBD2 matches at 10 bases. CDR1 is LGHNA, CDR2 YSLEER, per germline. V shed 0 bases, J shed 0 bases, and the junction held 11 bases outside the gene matches. The CDR3 has 20 residues. Written as DNA, the CDR3 is TGCGCCAGCAGCCAAGAGCTAGCGGGGGACCTACCTAGCTCCTACAATGAGCAGTTCTTC. Translating gives CASSQELAGDLPSSYNEQFF.

At least ten counts were recorded for this clonotype. This chain joins TRBV18 and TRBJ1-1; D gene unclear. V was pared by 6 bases and J by 3 bases, with 17 bases between. CDR1 and CDR2 from the germline V gene are KGHSH and LQKENI. The CDR3 contains 15 residues. As DNA, the CDR3 is TGTGCCAGCTCGAACCTAGGCGCCGGGGACACTGAAGCTTTCTTT. This translates into CASSNLGAGDTEAFF.

This clonotype was seen ten or more times. J is TRBJ2-1 and V is TRBV2; 8 bases align to TRBD2. This CDR3 has 14 amino acids. J lost 9 bases, V lost 5 bases, and 9 bases had no gene match. Germline V gene data show CDR1 as SNHLY and CDR2 as FYNNEI. CDR3 nucleotides: TGTGCCAGCAGTCTTAGCGGGAATCCCAGTGAGCAGTTCTTC. It yields the protein CASSLSGNPSEQFF.

This clonotype was found many times. V is TRBV12-3 or TRBV12-4 and J is TRBJ2-1; D is undetermined. V was trimmed by 5 bases and J by 6 bases, leaving 8 bases between them. CDR3 length: 12 amino acids. CDR3 coding DNA: TGTGCCAGCAGTATAAACTTCAATGAGCAGTTCTTC. Translated: CASSINFNEQFF.

The chain recombines TRBV9 with TRBJ2-4; D remains unclear. Per the germline V gene, CDR1 is SGDLS and CDR2 is YYNGEE. CDR3 length: 14 residues. V lost 0 bases and J 5 bases, leaving 9 bases between the germline ends. This chain's CDR3 is CASSVGRLQNIQYF. The CDR3 DNA reads as TGTGCCAGCAGCGTAGGAAGATTACAAAACATTCAGTACTTC.

In its sample, this clonotype was seen a few times. The chain uses TRBV6-5 and TRBJ2-7; D remains unclear. The germline V gene has CDR1 MNHEY and CDR2 SVGAGI. There are 13 residues in the CDR3. With 3 bases removed from V and 3 bases from J, the gap between germline ends came to 9 bases. The DNA of the CDR3 is TGTGCCAGCAGTTATGACACCGACTACGAGCAGTACTTC. As protein: CASSYDTDYEQYF.

This clonotype has at least ten counts. The genes are TRBV11-2 and TRBJ2-2; 13 bases fit TRBD2. The V gene end was trimmed by 6 bases and the J gene end by 5 bases; junction bases not matched to a gene: 9. The CDR3 totals 17 residues. The V gene's germline CDR1 is SGHAT and CDR2 FQNNGV. As DNA, the CDR3 is TGTGCCAGCAGAGGATTAGAGGGACTAGCGGGGACCGGGGAGCTGTTTTTT. Translated: CASRGLEGLAGTGELFF.

Ten or more counts support this clonotype. The rearrangement joins TRBV4-3 to TRBJ1-2; D gene ambiguous. Trimming stripped 1 base from V and 1 base from J, with 7 bases between. The CDR3 length is 14 residues. Germline values: CDR1 LGHNA, CDR2 YSLEER. CDR3 protein: CASSQGTVNYGYTF. The CDR3 coding sequence is TGCGCCAGCAGCCAAGGAACAGTTAACTATGGCTACACCTTC.

This clonotype was counted at least ten times. The CDR3 DNA reads as TGCGCCAGCAGCTTGTCTTTTGAGACCCAGTACTTC. It translates to CASSLSFETQYF. The chain is built from TRBV5-1 and TRBJ2-5; D gene unclear. The ends were cut back, 1 base at V and 5 bases at J, with 6 bases in the middle. Germline assignment: CDR1 SGHRS and CDR2 YFSETQ. CDR3 size: 12 residues.

This clonotype was counted many times. This chain connects TRBV28 to TRBJ2-7, with 8 positions matching TRBD2. The CDR3 runs to 15 residues. Looked up from germline, CDR1 is MDHEN and CDR2 is SYDVKM. Unmatched junction bases numbered 12, after V lost 2 bases and J lost 9 bases. CDR3 amino acids: CASSLVAGGILGQYF. The DNA for the CDR3 is TGTGCCAGCAGTTTAGTGGCGGGGGGAATCTTAGGGCAGTACTTC.

This clonotype has ten or more counts. This chain links TRBV6-5 with TRBJ1-2; D is uncertain. The CDR3 contains 14 residues. The V gene's germline CDR1 is MNHEY and CDR2 SVGAGI. V shed 2 bases and J shed 4 bases, with 11 bases lying between them. CDR3 coding DNA: TGTGCCAGCAGTTACGGGAGGTCGGGCTATGGCTACACCTTC. This gives the protein CASSYGRSGYGYTF.

This clonotype was found many times. V and J are TRBV19 and TRBJ2-3; TRBD2 aligns across 8 bases. Losses at the gene ends were 6 bases for V and 2 bases for J; bases not matched to a gene: 4. The length of the CDR3 is 14 residues. CDR1 and CDR2 (germline): LNHDA, SQIVND (reference sequence). The CDR3 reads CASRRGGDTDTQYF. For the CDR3, the DNA is TGTGCCAGTAGACGGGGGGGAGACACAGATACGCAGTATTTT.